Listed below are T cell receptor beta chains from one sample, sequenced in a study of pediatric ulcerative colitis. The protocol was immunoSEQ multiplex PCR, while the TCRdb copy is restricted to in-frame clones and leaves out a portion. The sample has fewer than 12,000 clones; roughly four fifths are singletons. Sequencing was carried out using gut tissue. The receptors shown here come from a girl aged 5 to 17 who was a control in a study of pediatric ulcerative colitis. CDR3s include the opening cysteine and the closing phenylalanine or tryptophan. A D gene is named only where the DNA matches it firmly. Expanded clones are given a class, and other clones once, few, many or no size at all.

clone_size	j_call	d_call	v_call	cdr3_nt	cdr3_aa
NA	TRBJ2-7	NA	TRBV7-2	TGTGCCAGCAGCTTAGGAGTCGTAACAAGCTCCTACGAGCAGTACTTC	CASSLGVVTSSYEQYF
once	TRBJ2-3	TRBD2	TRBV4-2	TGTGCCAGCAGCCAAGCCGGGACTAGCGGGACCACAGATACGCAGTATTTT	CASSQAGTSGTTDTQYF
NA	TRBJ2-1	TRBD2	TRBV7-9	TGTGCCAGCAGCTTGACCCGGACTAGCGGGGGCGAGCAGTTCTTC	CASSLTRTSGGEQFF
NA	TRBJ2-1	TRBD2	TRBV18	TGTGCCAGCTCACCACCTCCTAGCGGGAGTTACTCCTACAATGAGCAGTTCTTC	CASSPPPSGSYSYNEQFF
NA	TRBJ1-1	NA	TRBV7-2	TGTGCCAGCAGCTTAGGGTTTTGGACAGCGAACACTGAAGCTTTCTTT	CASSLGFWTANTEAFF
NA	TRBJ1-1	NA	TRBV5-1	TGCGCCAGCAGCTTGGAGCGGATAAACACTGAAGCTTTCTTT	CASSLERINTEAFF
NA	TRBJ1-5	NA	TRBV5-5	TGTGCCAGCAGCTTACTGGGGGCGGGTAATCAGCCCCAGCATTTT	CASSLLGAGNQPQHF
NA	TRBJ2-3	TRBD1	TRBV2	TGTGCCACCAAAGGGGGCACGGATCCTAGAGATACGCAGTATTTT	CATKGGTDPRDTQYF
NA	TRBJ1-1	TRBD1	TRBV5-1	TGCGCCAGCAGCCCCCTTGTTCCGGACAGGGAAGCTTTCTTT	CASSPLVPDREAFF
NA	TRBJ2-7	TRBD2	TRBV4-3	TGCGCCAGCAGCCACTTGCGGGAGGCTAGGTACGAGCAGTACTTC	CASSHLREARYEQYF
NA	TRBJ1-1	TRBD1	TRBV6-5	TGTGCCAGCAGTCGTGACAGGGATGAAGCTTTCTTT	CASSRDRDEAFF
NA	TRBJ2-3	NA	TRBV30	TGTGCCTGGAGTGGGGCTTTATCAGGAGCAGATACGCAGTATTTT	CAWSGALSGADTQYF
NA	TRBJ2-3	NA	TRBV9	TGTGCCAGCAGCGGGACGTCCGACTACACAGATACGCAGTATTTT	CASSGTSDYTDTQYF
NA	TRBJ1-1	TRBD1	TRBV9	TGTGCCAGCAGCGAGGCCCCCAGGGGGAGCGCTTTCTTT	CASSEAPRGSAFF
NA	TRBJ2-7	NA	TRBV6-6	TGTGCCAGCAGTTACTCGACAGTTAGCTCCTACGAGCAGTACTTC	CASSYSTVSSYEQYF
NA	TRBJ2-2	NA	TRBV4-3	TGCGCCAGCAGCCAAGACGGTCACTCCGGGGAGCTGTTTTTT	CASSQDGHSGELFF
once	TRBJ1-6	NA	TRBV11-2	TGTGCCAGCAGCCATTATCAAGTCCGGGATTCACCCCTCCACTTT	CASSHYQVRDSPLHF
NA	TRBJ1-2	TRBD1	TRBV27	TGTGCCAGCAGTCCACAGACAGGGACCTATGGCTACACCTTC	CASSPQTGTYGYTF
NA	TRBJ1-1	NA	TRBV4-3	TGCGCCAGCAGCCAGAGATTGAACACTGAAGCTTTCTTT	CASSQRLNTEAFF
NA	TRBJ2-1	NA	TRBV28	TGTGCCAGCAGTCCTGCGGGAACTAGCCGTGAGCAGTTCTTC	CASSPAGTSREQFF
NA	TRBJ2-7	NA	TRBV4-3	TGCGCCAGCAGCTTTTCCCGCACCAGCCCTCAACAGTACTTC	CASSFSRTSPQQYF
once	TRBJ2-1	NA	TRBV19	TGTGCCAGTAGCATACAGGGTGGATCCTACAATGAGCAGTTCTTC	CASSIQGGSYNEQFF
NA	TRBJ2-7	NA	TRBV12-2	TGTGCAAGTCGCTTACTGGAGGTTAGCGGGTTCGTCTCCTACGAGCAGTACTTC	CASRLLEVSGFVSYEQYF